The 5 T cell receptor beta chains reported below all come from one sample, sequenced in a study of blood T cell repertoires in COVID-19 (dated by TCRdb to 2020 to 2021). Receptors were amplified or captured by the immunoSEQ multiplex PCR assay. Imported from immuneACCESS, the table was reduced by TCRdb to in-frame sequences with V and J called. These copies leave out some clones; in studies compared against another copy, an unresolved V gene accounts for under half, and the cause of the remainder is not known. The sample table shows under 300,000 clones, and more than 85% are seen once. The biggest ten clones account for about 7.6% of the sample. The sequenced sample was peripheral blood. Receptors originate from a woman between 70 and 85 years old with active or convalescent COVID-19.

V and J are TRBV14 and TRBJ1-4; 7 nucleotides align to TRBD1. Germline CDR1 SGHDN, CDR2 FVKESK. The length of the CDR3 is 15 residues. The trim removed 3 bases at V and 7 bases at J, leaving 8 bases unmatched. The CDR3 coding sequence is TGTGCCAGCAGCCACGATACAGGGGTGGTTGAAAAACTGTTTTTT. Translating it yields CASSHDTGVVEKLFF.

The genes are TRBV28 and TRBJ1-5; 9 nucleotides line up with TRBD1. Germline V gene data show CDR1 as MDHEN and CDR2 as SYDVKM. The CDR3 is made up of 15 amino acids. After removal of 2 bases from V and 9 bases from J, the junction contained 8 bases not matched to a gene. The chain's CDR3 is CASSLVGQGLRPQHF. In DNA, the CDR3 is TGTGCCAGCAGTTTAGTGGGACAGGGTTTACGGCCCCAGCATTTT.

V gene TRBV6-4 combines with J gene TRBJ1-6; TRBD1 matches at 7 bases. Germline assignment: CDR1 MRHNA and CDR2 SNTAGT. The CDR3 runs to 12 residues. CDR3 DNA sequence: TGTGCAATTAGGACAGGCGTCTCACCCCTCCACTTT. This codes for CAIRTGVSPLHF.

In this sample, this clone turned up a few times. This chain uses TRBV21-1 with TRBJ1-5. TRBV21-1 is a known pseudogene. This CDR3 is 16 amino acids long. CDR3: CASSPAEAIENQPQHF. CDR3 coding DNA: TGTGCCAGCAGCCCCGCGGAAGCCATTGAGAATCAGCCCCAGCATTTT.

A single count supports this clone. The J gene is TRBJ1-4, the V gene TRBV19, with 7 positions matching TRBD1. This CDR3 is 14 amino acids long. V lost 7 bases, J lost 7 bases, and 9 bases stayed unmatched. Germline-derived CDR1 and CDR2 are LNHDA and SQIVND (reference sequence). CDR3 nucleotides: TGTGCCAGTACCTTGACAGGGCGGAGTGAAAAACTGTTTTTT. Amino acids: CASTLTGRSEKLFF.